These T cell receptor beta chains were read from a single sample in a study of blood T cell repertoires in COVID-19. Measured with immunoSEQ multiplex PCR; TCRdb has only the in-frame clones, and not every one. The sample records about 430,000 clones, roughly 90% being singletons. The source material was PBMCs or T cells enriched from blood (not recorded which). Receptors originate from a woman aged 25 to 45 with acute COVID-19. Both conserved end residues are part of each CDR3. A D gene is named only where the DNA matches it firmly. Clone size is not always given. Where it is, it says once, few, many or a class for expanded clones.

>NA|TRBV3-1/TRBV3-2|TRBJ1-6|NA
CASSQDFNTGSPHF
TGTGCCAGCAGCCAAGATTTCAATACAGGGTCCCCCCACTTT
>TRBD1|TRBV5-5|TRBJ1-5|few
CASSTQGGNQPQHF
TGTGCCAGCAGCACTCAGGGGGGCAATCAGCCCCAGCATTTT
>NA|TRBV7-9|TRBJ2-3|NA
CASSPLRDTQYF
TGTGCCAGCAGTCCTCTACGAGATACGCAGTATTTT
>NA|TRBV5-6|TRBJ1-5|NA
CASSLLGGAQHF
TGTGCCAGCAGCCTCTTAGGGGGGGCCCAGCATTTT
>TRBD2|TRBV19|TRBJ2-1|NA
CASRGDYYNEQFF
TGTGCCAGTAGGGGGGACTACTACAATGAGCAGTTCTTC
>TRBD2|TRBV3-1/TRBV3-2|TRBJ2-1|NA
CASSQISTSGASYNEQFF
TGTGCCAGCAGCCAAATTTCTACTAGCGGGGCCTCCTACAATGAGCAGTTCTTC
>TRBD1|TRBV6-1|TRBJ2-3|few
CASSEVTGGTDTQYF
TGTGCCAGCAGTGAAGTGACAGGGGGCACAGATACGCAGTATTTT
>NA|TRBV6-5|TRBJ2-7|NA
CASSITGNEQYF
TGTGCCAGCAGTATTACAGGGAACGAGCAGTACTTC
>TRBD1|TRBV3-1/TRBV3-2|TRBJ1-3|NA
CASSYGTGAGNTIYF
TGTGCCAGCAGCTACGGGACAGGGGCTGGAAACACCATATATTTT
>TRBD2|TRBV4-1|TRBJ2-1|NA
CASSQYPHNPGTSMDEQFF
TGCGCCAGCAGCCAATACCCCCACAACCCCGGGACTAGCATGGATGAGCAGTTCTTC
>TRBD2|TRBV5-1|TRBJ2-3|NA
CASSDRLAGGYSTDTQYF
TGCGCCAGCAGCGACCGACTAGCGGGGGGGTATAGCACAGATACGCAGTATTTT
>NA|TRBV19|TRBJ1-2|NA
CASTLLGGGAYGYTF
TGTGCCAGTACCCTCCTAGGTGGGGGGGCCTATGGCTACACCTTC
>NA|TRBV30|TRBJ2-2|few
CAWTTTGELFF
TGTGCCTGGACTACCACCGGGGAGCTGTTTTTT
>TRBD1|TRBV12-5|TRBJ1-6|NA
CASGRIQGVGNSPLHF
TGTGCTAGTGGTCGCATACAGGGGGTAGGGAATTCACCCCTCCACTTT
>NA|TRBV6-5|TRBJ2-7|NA
CASRRYMSSYEQYF
TGTGCCAGCAGGCGGTACATGAGCTCCTACGAGCAGTACTTC
>NA|TRBV5-1|TRBJ1-1|NA
CASSLIHKNTEAFF
TGCGCCAGCAGCTTGATACATAAGAACACTGAAGCTTTCTTT
>NA|TRBV15|TRBJ1-6|NA
CATSNRWTERSYNSPLHF
TGTGCCACCAGCAATCGGTGGACAGAACGCTCCTATAATTCACCCCTCCACTTT
>TRBD1|TRBV19|TRBJ1-6|few
CASSTDGTGGADSPLHF
TGTGCCAGTAGTACAGATGGGACAGGGGGCGCGGATTCACCCCTCCACTTT
>NA|TRBV5-3|TRBJ1-5|NA
CASIPGGLLEPQHF
TGTGCCTCAATTCCGGGGGGCCTCTTGGAGCCCCAGCATTTT
>TRBD2|TRBV18|TRBJ2-1|NA
CASSPLSGRTYNEQFF
TGTGCCAGCTCACCCCTTAGCGGGAGAACCTACAATGAGCAGTTCTTC
>TRBD1|TRBV19|TRBJ1-2|NA
CASSPDRAYGYTF
TGTGCCAGTAGCCCGGACAGGGCCTATGGCTACACCTTC
>TRBD1|TRBV9|TRBJ2-2|once
CASSHAMGDSHTGELFF
TGTGCCAGCAGCCACGCCATGGGGGACAGTCACACCGGGGAGCTGTTTTTT
>TRBD1|TRBV3-1/TRBV3-2|TRBJ2-7|once
CASTLGTVSYEQYF
TGTGCCAGCACCCTCGGGACAGTCTCCTACGAGCAGTACTTC
>TRBD1|TRBV19|TRBJ2-6|NA
CASSQGYGANVLTF
TGTGCCAGTTCACAGGGGTATGGGGCCAACGTCCTGACTTTC
>NA|TRBV29-1|TRBJ1-1|NA
CSVLQGRATEAFF
TGCAGCGTCCTCCAAGGGAGGGCCACTGAAGCTTTCTTT
>TRBD1|TRBV2|TRBJ2-1|NA
CASSRTGDAYNEQFF
TGTGCCAGCAGCAGGACAGGGGACGCCTACAATGAGCAGTTCTTC
>TRBD2|TRBV7-9|TRBJ2-7|NA
CASSLEGLGVEQYF
TGTGCCAGCAGCTTAGAGGGACTAGGGGTCGAGCAGTACTTC